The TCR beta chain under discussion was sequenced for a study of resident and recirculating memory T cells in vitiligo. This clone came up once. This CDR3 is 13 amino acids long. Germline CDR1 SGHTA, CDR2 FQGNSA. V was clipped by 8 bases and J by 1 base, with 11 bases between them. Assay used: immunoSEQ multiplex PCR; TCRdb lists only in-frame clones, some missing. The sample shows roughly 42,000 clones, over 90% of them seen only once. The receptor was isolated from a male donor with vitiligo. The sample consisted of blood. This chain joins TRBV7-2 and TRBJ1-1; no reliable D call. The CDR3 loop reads CASRRERNTEAFF. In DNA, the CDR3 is TGTGCCAGCCGAAGGGAGAGGAACACTGAAGCTTTCTTT.